This T cell receptor beta chain was captured by sequencing in a study of shared clonotypes between healthy human individuals. Study-level findings and limits: Represented diversity, genetic and exposure-history alike, was limited by few donors.

It was CD45RO-negative cells, positively selected for CCR7, that made up naive CD8 cells, with terminally differentiated effector memory CD45RA+ cells excluded. Using about 220 ng DNA, about 29,000 T cell genomes, the sorted-subset replicate PCRs were run. Measured with immunoSEQ multiplex PCR; TCRdb has only the in-frame clones, and not every one. The repertoire holds around 2.1 million clones, about 92% seen once, with about 1.5% in the top ten. Remarks on this clone: Its target is not known.

The sequenced sample consisted of naive CD8+ T cells from PBMCs. The sequence derives from a man younger than 35 in good health. Some clones in this sample may be carry-over from other donors' samples.

The CDR3 here is CASSPTPYTDTQYF. The CDR3 nucleotides read TGTGCCAGCAGTCCGACGCCCTACACAGATACGCAGTATTTT. V is TRBV27 and J is TRBJ2-3, with D hard to call. The CDR3 consists of 14 residues. Germline CDR1 and CDR2: MNHEY and SMNVEV (reference sequence). V dropped 5 bases and J dropped 2 bases, with 11 bases sitting between them.